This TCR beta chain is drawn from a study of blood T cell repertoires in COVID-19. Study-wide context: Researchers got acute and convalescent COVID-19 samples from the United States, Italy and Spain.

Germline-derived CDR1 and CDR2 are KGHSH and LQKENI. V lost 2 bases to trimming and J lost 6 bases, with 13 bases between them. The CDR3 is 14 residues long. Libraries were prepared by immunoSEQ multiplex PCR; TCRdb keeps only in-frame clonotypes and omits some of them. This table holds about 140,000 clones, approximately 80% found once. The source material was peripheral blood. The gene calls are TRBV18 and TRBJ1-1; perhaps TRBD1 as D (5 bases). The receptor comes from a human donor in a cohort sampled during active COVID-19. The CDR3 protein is CASSPRGSGAEAFF. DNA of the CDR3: TGTGCCAGCTCACCAAGGGGATCCGGCGCTGAAGCTTTCTTT.